One sample yielded the 23 T cell receptor beta chains listed below, sequenced in a study of cytomegalovirus exposure and HLA in healthy donors. Method: immunoSEQ multiplex PCR; TCRdb's copy keeps in-frame clones and lacks some. The profile shows 210,000 or so clones, 70% to 90% of them singletons. The material sequenced was PBMCs. These receptor sequences come from a woman between 18 and 30 years old in good health and CMV-seronegative.

The chain links TRBV27 to TRBJ1-1; TRBD1 aligns across 7 bases. The CDR3 sequence is 12 residues long. Per germline, CDR1 MNHEY and CDR2 SMNVEV (reference sequence). V shed 4 bases and J 7 bases; nucleotides not matched to a gene: 3. CDR3: CASSSRQGEAFF. The CDR3 DNA follows: TGTGCCAGCAGTTCCCGACAGGGTGAAGCTTTCTTT.

This chain links TRBV9 with TRBJ2-7, with 9 bases lining up with TRBD2. The CDR3 has 15 amino acids. Trimming removed 0 bases from V and 7 bases from J; junction bases left unmatched: 8. Germline CDR1 reads SGDLS; CDR2 reads YYNGEE. The CDR3 spells CASSVGPSGIGEQYF. The CDR3 nucleotides read TGTGCCAGCAGCGTAGGGCCTAGCGGGATAGGAGAGCAGTACTTC.

This rearrangement joins TRBV5-1 to TRBJ2-1; D is possibly TRBD2 (6 bases). The CDR3 length is 13 residues. V was clipped by 3 bases and J by 7 bases, with 11 bases between them. Germline lookup yields CDR1 SGHRS and CDR2 YFSETQ. The CDR3 loop reads CASSWDLRNEQFF. The CDR3, as DNA: TGCGCCAGCAGCTGGGACTTACGAAATGAGCAGTTCTTC.

The chain employs TRBV4-1 and TRBJ1-3; D gene unclear. The CDR3 is 18 residues long. CDR1 is MGHRA and CDR2 is YSYEKL in the germline V gene. V was cut by 0 bases and J by 0 bases, with 15 bases left in between. The CDR3 protein is CASSQDHAGISSGNTIYF. CDR3 nucleotide sequence: TGCGCCAGCAGCCAAGATCACGCGGGAATAAGCTCTGGAAACACCATATATTTT.

This clone appeared a single time. The chain couples TRBV7-9 to TRBJ2-3; no reliable D call. The germline gives CDR1 SEHNR, CDR2 FQNEAQ (reference sequence). V lost 3 bases to trimming and J lost 2 bases, with 6 bases between them. The CDR3 has 13 residues. CDR3 sequence: CASSLSHTDTQYF. Written as DNA, the CDR3 is TGTGCCAGCAGCTTGTCCCACACAGATACGCAGTATTTT.

This clone occurred once. The genes are TRBV7-2 and TRBJ2-1, with TRBD2 identical over 8 bases. Germline CDR1 is SGHTA and CDR2 is FQGNSA. The CDR3 extends over 17 amino acids. Germline trimming cut 3 bases from V and 6 bases from J; bases unmatched to any gene: 13. In DNA form, the CDR3 reads TGTGCCAGCAGCTTTTGGGACTTACGGGAGGGGGTCAATGAGCAGTTCTTC. Protein: CASSFWDLREGVNEQFF.

V and J are TRBV29-1 and TRBJ1-1; no clear D gene. There are 13 residues in the CDR3. V was cut by 0 bases and J by 3 bases, with 8 bases left in between. Germline V gene data show CDR1 as SQVTM and CDR2 as ANQGSEA. CDR3 nucleotide sequence: TGCAGCGTTGAAGACAAGTACTACACTGAAGCTTTCTTT. Protein: CSVEDKYYTEAFF. The full variable domain, rest sourced from reference TRBV29-1 and TRBJ1-1, is SAVISQKPSRDICQRGTSLTIQCQVDSQVTMMFWYRQQPGQSLTLIATANQGSEATYESGFVIDKFPISRPNLTFSTLTVSNMSPEDSSIYLCSVEDKYYTEAFFGQGTRLTVV.

The chain links TRBV19 to TRBJ2-3, with 8 positions matching TRBD2. The CDR3 runs 15 residues. Per germline, CDR1 LNHDA and CDR2 SQIVND (reference sequence). V trimming: 3 bases; J trimming: 3 bases; junction bases outside the gene matches: 5. DNA for the CDR3: TGTGCCAGTAGTATGAGCGGGAGTGAGACAGATACGCAGTATTTT. Its translation: CASSMSGSETDTQYF.

The J gene is TRBJ1-4, the V gene TRBV11-2; TRBD1 aligns across 10 bases. With V trimmed by 5 bases and J by 8 bases, 8 bases remained unmatched. Germline values: CDR1 SGHAT, CDR2 FQNNGV. This CDR3 is built from 15 residues. In DNA form, the CDR3 reads TGTGCCAGCAGCGACACGGGGACAGGGGAGGAAAAACTGTTTTTT. Translation: CASSDTGTGEEKLFF. The full variable domain, in which reference TRBV11-2 and TRBJ1-4 provide the parts outside the CDR3, is EAGVAQSPRYKIIEKRQSVAFWCNPISGHATLYWYQQILGQGPKLLIQFQNNGVVDDSQLPKDRFSAERLKGVDSTLKIQPAKLEDSAVYLCASSDTGTGEEKLFFGSGTQLSVL.

This chain joins TRBV5-1 and TRBJ2-7, with a weak D call TRBD1 (6 bases). This CDR3 is built from 14 residues. CDR1 SGHRS and CDR2 YFSETQ come from the germline V gene. CDR3 DNA: TGCTCTTCCTTCGAAGGGACAAACTCCTACGAGCAGTACTTC. This codes for CSSFEGTNSYEQYF.

The rearrangement links TRBV27 to TRBJ2-7; D is perhaps TRBD2 (6 bases). Germline V gives CDR1 MNHEY, CDR2 SMNVEV (reference sequence). V was trimmed by 2 bases and J by 6 bases, leaving 11 bases between them. This CDR3 has 13 residues. CDR3 nucleotide sequence: TGTGCCAGCAGTTTAGTAGCGGACGGCGAGCAGTACTTC. This translates into CASSLVADGEQYF.

The rearrangement joins TRBV9 to TRBJ2-7, with 7 bases that match TRBD2. The ends lost 0 bases at V and 2 bases at J; junction bases unmatched: 2. Germline CDR1 SGDLS, CDR2 YYNGEE. The CDR3 covers 14 residues. The CDR3 sequence is CASSVGGTTYEQYF. The CDR3 bases are TGTGCCAGCAGCGTAGGAGGGACTACCTACGAGCAGTACTTC.

V is TRBV29-1 and J is TRBJ1-1, with 7 bases lining up with TRBD1. V was pared by 4 bases and J by 1 base, with 9 bases of the junction left unmatched. This CDR3 is 15 amino acids long. CDR1 and CDR2 (germline): SQVTM, ANQGSEA. CDR3 amino acids: CSVAGAGGPNTEAFF. CDR3 coding DNA: TGCAGCGTTGCAGGTGCAGGGGGGCCGAACACTGAAGCTTTCTTT.

The genes are TRBV6-1 and TRBJ2-2, with 10 bases fitting TRBD1. CDR3 length: 15 amino acids. The ends lost 9 bases at V and 8 bases at J; junction bases unmatched: 12. Germline V gene lookup returns CDR1 MNHNS and CDR2 SASEGT. The DNA of the CDR3 is TGTGCCAGTCCCGGGACAGGGGTCCTGAGGGGGGAGCTGTTTTTT. This translates into CASPGTGVLRGELFF.

The chain recombines TRBV29-1 with TRBJ2-1; D may be TRBD1 (5 bases). Trimming took 7 bases from V and 1 from J, leaving 14 bases between them. Germline V gene sequence: CDR1 SQVTM, CDR2 ANQGSEA. This CDR3 contains 14 residues. CDR3 coding DNA: TGCAGCGCACAGGTTATTATATCCTACAATGAGCAGTTCTTC. Translation gives CSAQVIISYNEQFF.

The rearrangement joins TRBV5-4 to TRBJ2-7; 11 bases are shared with TRBD2. The germline V gene has CDR1 SGHNT and CDR2 YYREEE (reference sequence). CDR3 length equals 16 residues. V lost 0 bases, J lost 1 base, and 3 bases stayed unmatched. The CDR3 reads CASSLEGLAGSYEQYF. CDR3 coding DNA: TGTGCCAGCAGCTTGGAAGGACTAGCGGGTTCCTACGAGCAGTACTTC.

This rearrangement joins TRBV11-1 to TRBJ2-7, with D unresolved. CDR3 length equals 13 residues. The V end lost 1 base, the J end lost 3 bases, and 7 bases lay between the germline ends. In germline, CDR1 is SGHAT, CDR2 FQDESV (reference sequence). The DNA of the CDR3 is TGTGCCAGCAGCTTAGGATACAACTACGAGCAGTACTTC. Translation: CASSLGYNYEQYF.

In this sample, this clone turned up once. The chain carries TRBV7-2 and TRBJ1-2, with D unresolved. The CDR3 length is 13 residues. Germline V lookup: CDR1 SGHTA, CDR2 FQGNSA. With 2 bases removed from V and 8 bases from J, the gap between germline ends came to 12 bases. The CDR3 is CASSLTWEEGYTF. As DNA, the CDR3 is TGTGCCAGCAGCTTAACGTGGGAGGAGGGCTACACCTTC.

The J gene is TRBJ1-4, the V gene TRBV15; D might be TRBD1 (6 bases). Trimming stripped 1 base from V and 1 base from J, with 7 bases between. Germline loops: CDR1 LNHNV, CDR2 YYDKDF (reference sequence). The CDR3 contains 15 residues. This CDR3 reads CATSRGTVTNEKLFF. CDR3 bases: TGTGCCACCAGCAGAGGGACAGTAACTAATGAAAAACTGTTTTTT.

DNA for the CDR3: TGTGCCAGTGCCTCAGCGGGTAGCTCCTACGAGCAGTACTTC. It is translated as CASASAGSSYEQYF. V is TRBV19 and J is TRBJ2-7; D may be TRBD2 (6 bases). Germline-derived CDR1 and CDR2 are LNHDA and SQIVND (reference sequence). The CDR3 contains 14 residues. V was cut by 8 bases and J by 0 bases, with 14 bases left in between.

The CDR3 bases are TGTGCCAGCAGCTTAGGGCTCCAGGGCCCCTTAGGTGAGCAGTTCTTC. Its translation is CASSLGLQGPLGEQFF. The chain carries TRBV7-9 and TRBJ2-1; TRBD1 is a possible D gene (5 bases). CDR1 and CDR2 from the germline V gene are SEHNR and FQNEAQ (reference sequence). The CDR3 is 16 residues long. V was trimmed by 1 base and J by 9 bases, leaving 19 bases between them. The full variable domain, with the rest looked up from reference TRBV7-9 and TRBJ2-1, is DTGVSQNPRHKITKRGQNVTFRCDPISEHNRLYWYRQTLGQGPEFLTYFQNEAQLEKSRLLSDRFSAERPKGSFSTLEIQRTEQGDSAMYLCASSLGLQGPLGEQFFGPGTRLTVL.

This clone was seen more than once but under ten times. The CDR3 reads CASSPQGGEKAFF. The CDR3 DNA reads as TGTGCCAGCAGCCCCCAGGGCGGGGAGAAAGCTTTCTTT. The rearrangement uses TRBV5-6 and TRBJ1-1; weak D call: TRBD1 (5 bases). Between the trimmed V and J ends, which lost 4 bases and 9 bases, there was a span of 16 bases. Germline V gene data show CDR1 as SGHDT and CDR2 as YYEEEE. This CDR3 contains 13 residues.

This clone was detected a few times. The V call is TRBV6-1, the J call TRBJ1-2; D is unresolved. The CDR3 is 13 residues long. The germline CDR1 and CDR2 sequences are MNHNS and SASEGT. V lost 4 bases and J 5 bases, leaving 11 bases between the germline ends. The CDR3 region has the DNA TGTGCCAGCAGTGTTGGCCCTCGATATGGCTACACCTTC. It yields the protein CASSVGPRYGYTF.